This paragraph reports one TCR beta chain. Germline CDR1 reads LNHDA; CDR2 reads SQIVND (reference sequence). With 6 bases removed from V and 1 base from J, the gap between germline ends came to 14 bases. The CDR3 loop spans 15 amino acids. This sample is part of a study of blood T cell repertoires in COVID-19. Study background: Collection of acute and convalescent COVID-19 samples took place in the United States, Italy and Spain. The analysed material was cDNA or gDNA that came from T cells, B-cell-depleted T cells, or PBMCs.

The authors' processing: Reference gene primer amplification yielded estimated nucleated cell counts. Produced via immunoSEQ multiplex PCR; TCRdb's table is partial and in-frame only. V and J calls and clone size follow that table, whereas D and trimming were derived from the DNA. The table has around 99,000 clones, just under 90% seen once. J is TRBJ2-3 and V is TRBV19, with D perhaps matching TRBD2 (7 bases). Sequenced input: peripheral blood. This receptor was identified in a human donor in a cohort sampled during active COVID-19. CDR3 nucleotide sequence: TGTGCCAGTAGCCTGTGGGGGGGGCGCACAGATACGCAGTATTTT. Protein sequence: CASSLWGGRTDTQYF. The entire variable domain, with the rest obtained from reference TRBV19 and TRBJ2-3, is as follows: DGGITQSPKYLFRKEGQNVTLSCEQNLNHDAMYWYRQDPGQGLRLIYYSQIVNDFQKGDIAEGYSVSREKKESFPLTVTSAQKNPTAFYLCASSLWGGRTDTQYFGPGTRLTVL.